The clone carrying this T cell receptor beta chain occurred a few times. Antigen unknown. This sample stems from a study of shared clonotypes between healthy human individuals. Points from the study as a whole: Memory subsets had estimated richness that was generally smaller than that of naive subsets. Donor clonotype sharing was expected to depend on sequencing depth. The diversity represented, both genetic and in exposure history, was limited by few donors.

At a deep level, the assay was run. Some clones are missing from TCRdb's copy, which holds only in-frame ones; the method was immunoSEQ multiplex PCR. Here the sample spans more than 1 million clones, around three quarters being singletons. V was cut by 3 bases and J by 0 bases, with 10 bases left in between. Germline V gives CDR1 SGHKS, CDR2 YYEKEE (reference sequence). CDR3 size: 15 residues. The gene calls are TRBV5-5 and TRBJ1-5; tentatively, D is TRBD1 (6 bases). The sequenced sample was memory CD4+ T cells from PBMCs. Described subset: CD45RA-negative fraction. The source of this sequence is a man aged 18 to 35 in good health. Some clones in this sample may be carry-over from other donors' samples. CDR3 nucleotides: TGTGCCAGCAGCTCGCAGGGGAATAGCAATCAGCCCCAGCATTTT. This codes for CASSSQGNSNQPQHF.